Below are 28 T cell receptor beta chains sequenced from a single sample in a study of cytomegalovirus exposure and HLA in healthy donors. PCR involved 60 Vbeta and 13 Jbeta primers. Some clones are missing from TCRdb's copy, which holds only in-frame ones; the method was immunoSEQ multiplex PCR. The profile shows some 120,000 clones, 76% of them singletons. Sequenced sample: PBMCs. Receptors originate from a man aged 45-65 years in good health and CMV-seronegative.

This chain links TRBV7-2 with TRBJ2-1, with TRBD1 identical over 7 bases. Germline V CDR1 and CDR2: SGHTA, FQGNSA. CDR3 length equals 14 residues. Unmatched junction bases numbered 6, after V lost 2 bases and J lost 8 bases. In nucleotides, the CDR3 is TGTGCCAGCAGCTTAAGACAGGGTATACATGAGCAGTTCTTC. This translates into CASSLRQGIHEQFF. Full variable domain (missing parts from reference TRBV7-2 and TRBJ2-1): GAGVSQSPSNKVTEKGKDVELRCDPISGHTALYWYRQSLGQGLEFLIYFQGNSAPDKSGLPSDRFSAERTGGSVSTLTIQRTQQEDSAVYLCASSLRQGIHEQFFGPGTRLTVL.

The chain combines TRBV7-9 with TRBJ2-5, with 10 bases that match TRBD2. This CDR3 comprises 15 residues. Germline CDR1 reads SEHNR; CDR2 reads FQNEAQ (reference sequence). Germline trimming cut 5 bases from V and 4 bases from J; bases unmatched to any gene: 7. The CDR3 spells CASSLRLAGVETQYF. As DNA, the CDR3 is TGTGCCAGCAGCCTCCGACTAGCGGGTGTAGAGACCCAGTACTTC.

CDR3 in amino acids: CASSLAGGTVEETQYF. In nucleotides, the CDR3 is TGCGCCAGCAGCTTGGCAGGGGGGACCGTGGAAGAGACCCAGTACTTC. The chain employs TRBV5-1 and TRBJ2-5; the D gene is possibly TRBD1 (7 bases). Per the germline V gene, CDR1 is SGHRS and CDR2 is YFSETQ. The CDR3 is 16 residues long. The germline V and J ends were trimmed by 0 bases and 3 bases, with 15 bases remaining between them.

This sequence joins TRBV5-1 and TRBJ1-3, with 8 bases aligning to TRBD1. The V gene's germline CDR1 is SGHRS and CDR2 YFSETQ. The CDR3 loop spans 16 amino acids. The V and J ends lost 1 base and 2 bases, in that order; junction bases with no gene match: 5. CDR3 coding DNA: TGCGCCAGCAGCTTGCCACAGGGGGAAACTGGAAACACCATATATTTT. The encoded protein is CASSLPQGETGNTIYF.

CDR3 in DNA: TGTGCCAGCGGCGTACGAGCGGCTACGCAGTATTTT. This codes for CASGVRAATQYF. J is TRBJ2-3 and V is TRBV5-5; D might be TRBD2 (5 bases). Per germline, CDR1 SGHKS and CDR2 YYEKEE (reference sequence). The V end lost 7 bases, the J end lost 8 bases, and 14 bases lay between the germline ends. This CDR3 has 12 residues.

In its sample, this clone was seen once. The CDR3 loop is CATKAFGGTYNEQFF. CDR3 bases: TGTGCCACCAAGGCTTTCGGGGGTACCTACAATGAGCAGTTCTTC. This chain connects TRBV15 to TRBJ2-1, with a weak D call TRBD2 (6 bases). The germline gives CDR1 LNHNV, CDR2 YYDKDF (reference sequence). The germline V and J ends were trimmed by 7 bases and 2 bases, with 15 bases remaining between them. The CDR3 is made up of 15 amino acids.

The CDR3 DNA is TGTGCCAGCAGCCAAGATTGGGAGGCTGCGGGCCAGTACTTC. Protein sequence: CASSQDWEAAGQYF. This chain connects TRBV14 to TRBJ2-5, with a possible D match to TRBD2 (6 bases). The CDR3 runs 14 residues. Trimming removed 0 bases from V and 10 bases from J, with 15 bases in between. The V gene's germline CDR1 is SGHDN and CDR2 FVKESK.

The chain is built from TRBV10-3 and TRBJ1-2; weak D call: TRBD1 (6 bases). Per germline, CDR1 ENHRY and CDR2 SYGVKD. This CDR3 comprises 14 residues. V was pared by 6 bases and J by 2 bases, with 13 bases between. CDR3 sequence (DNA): TGTGCCATCAGGAAGGACAGCGAGAACTATGGCTACACCTTC. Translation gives CAIRKDSENYGYTF.

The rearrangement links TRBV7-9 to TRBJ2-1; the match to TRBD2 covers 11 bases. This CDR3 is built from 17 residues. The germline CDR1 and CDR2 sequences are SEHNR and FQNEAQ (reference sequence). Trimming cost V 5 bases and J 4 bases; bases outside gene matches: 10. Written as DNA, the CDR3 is TGTGCCAGCAGCCCCGGGGGTAGCGGGGGGGGATACAATGAGCAGTTCTTC. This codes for CASSPGGSGGGYNEQFF.

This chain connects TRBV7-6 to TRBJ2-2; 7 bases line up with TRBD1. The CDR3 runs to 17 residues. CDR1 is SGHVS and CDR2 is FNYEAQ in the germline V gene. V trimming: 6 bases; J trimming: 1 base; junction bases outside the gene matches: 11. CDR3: CASRAPGQVQNTGELFF. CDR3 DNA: TGTGCCAGCAGGGCCCCCGGACAGGTCCAGAACACCGGGGAGCTGTTTTTT. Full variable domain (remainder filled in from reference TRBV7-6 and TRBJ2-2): GAGVSQSPRYKVTKRGQDVALRCDPISGHVSLYWYRQALGQGPEFLTYFNYEAQQDKSGLPNDRFSAERPEGSISTLTIQRTEQRDSAMYRCASRAPGQVQNTGELFFGEGSRLTVL.

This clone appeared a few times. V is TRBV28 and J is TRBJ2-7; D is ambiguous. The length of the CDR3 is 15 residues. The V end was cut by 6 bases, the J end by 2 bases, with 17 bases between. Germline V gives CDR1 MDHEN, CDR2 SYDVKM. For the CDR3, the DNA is TGTGCCAGCAGCCGAGGAGCAAGCCTTACCTACGAGCAGTACGTC. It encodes CASSRGASLTYEQYV.

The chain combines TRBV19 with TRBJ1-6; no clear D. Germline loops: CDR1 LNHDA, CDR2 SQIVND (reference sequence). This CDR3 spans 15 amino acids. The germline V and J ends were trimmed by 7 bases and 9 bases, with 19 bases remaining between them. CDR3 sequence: CASTPQLSGSSPLHF. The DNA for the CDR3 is TGTGCCAGTACTCCTCAACTGAGTGGGAGTTCACCCCTCCACTTT.

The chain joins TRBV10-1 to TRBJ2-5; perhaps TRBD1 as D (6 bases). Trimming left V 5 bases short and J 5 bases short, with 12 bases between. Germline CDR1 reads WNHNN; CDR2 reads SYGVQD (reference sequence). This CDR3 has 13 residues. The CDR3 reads CASSNFQGETQYF. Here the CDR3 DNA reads TGCGCCAGCAGTAATTTCCAGGGGGAGACCCAGTACTTC.

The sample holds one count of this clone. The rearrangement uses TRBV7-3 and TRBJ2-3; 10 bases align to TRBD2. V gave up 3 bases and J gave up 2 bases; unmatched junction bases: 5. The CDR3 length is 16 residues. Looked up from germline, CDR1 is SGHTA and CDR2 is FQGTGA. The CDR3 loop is CASSFASGGSTDTQYF. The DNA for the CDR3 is TGTGCCAGCAGCTTTGCTAGCGGGGGATCCACAGATACGCAGTATTTT.

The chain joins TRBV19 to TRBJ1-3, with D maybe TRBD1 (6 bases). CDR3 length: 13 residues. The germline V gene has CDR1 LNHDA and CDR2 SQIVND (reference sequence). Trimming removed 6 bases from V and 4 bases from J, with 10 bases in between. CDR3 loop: CASRNRAGNTIYF. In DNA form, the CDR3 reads TGTGCCAGTAGAAACAGGGCCGGAAACACCATATATTTT.

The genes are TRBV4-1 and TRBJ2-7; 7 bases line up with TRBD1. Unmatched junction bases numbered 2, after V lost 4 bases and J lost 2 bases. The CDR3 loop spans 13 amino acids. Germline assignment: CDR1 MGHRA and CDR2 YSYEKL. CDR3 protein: CASSRDRAYEQYV. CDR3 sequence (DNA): TGCGCCAGCAGCCGAGACAGGGCCTACGAGCAGTACGTC.

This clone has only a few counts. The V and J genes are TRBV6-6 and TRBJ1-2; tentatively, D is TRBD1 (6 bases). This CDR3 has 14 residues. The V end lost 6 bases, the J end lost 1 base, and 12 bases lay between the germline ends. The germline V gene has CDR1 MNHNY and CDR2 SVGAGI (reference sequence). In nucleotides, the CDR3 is TGTGCCAGCAGCTTCCAGGGGAGTAACTATGGCTACACCTTC. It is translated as CASSFQGSNYGYTF.

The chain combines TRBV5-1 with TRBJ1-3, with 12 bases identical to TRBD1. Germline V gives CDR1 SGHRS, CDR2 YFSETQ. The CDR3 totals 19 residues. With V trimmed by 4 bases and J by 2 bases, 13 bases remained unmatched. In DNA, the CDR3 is TGCGCCAGCAGCCTCGCCCCCGGGACAGGGGGCAGAACTGGAAACACCATATATTTT. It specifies CASSLAPGTGGRTGNTIYF. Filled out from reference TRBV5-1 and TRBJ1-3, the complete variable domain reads KAGVTQTPRYLIKTRGQQVTLSCSPISGHRSVSWYQQTPGQGLQFLFEYFSETQRNKGNFPGRFSGRQFSNSRSEMNVSTLELGDSALYLCASSLAPGTGGRTGNTIYFGEGSWLTVV.

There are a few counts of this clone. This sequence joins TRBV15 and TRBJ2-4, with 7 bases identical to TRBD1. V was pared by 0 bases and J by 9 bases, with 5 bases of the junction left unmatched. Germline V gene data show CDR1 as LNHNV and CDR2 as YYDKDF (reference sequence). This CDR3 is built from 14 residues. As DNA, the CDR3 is TGTGCCACCAGCAGAGAGGGACAGCAAGGCATTCAGTACTTC. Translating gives CATSREGQQGIQYF. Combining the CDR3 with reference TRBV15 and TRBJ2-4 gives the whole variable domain DAMVIQNPRYQVTQFGKPVTLSCSQTLNHNVMYWYQQKSSQAPKLLFHYYDKDFNNEADTPDNFQSRRPNTSFCFLDIRSPGLGDTAMYLCATSREGQQGIQYFGAGTRLSVL.

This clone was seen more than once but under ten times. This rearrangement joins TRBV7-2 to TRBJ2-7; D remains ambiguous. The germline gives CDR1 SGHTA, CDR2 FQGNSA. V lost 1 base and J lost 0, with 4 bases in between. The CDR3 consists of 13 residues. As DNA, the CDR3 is TGTGCCAGCAGCTTAGACGGCTCCTACGAGCAGTACTTC. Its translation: CASSLDGSYEQYF.

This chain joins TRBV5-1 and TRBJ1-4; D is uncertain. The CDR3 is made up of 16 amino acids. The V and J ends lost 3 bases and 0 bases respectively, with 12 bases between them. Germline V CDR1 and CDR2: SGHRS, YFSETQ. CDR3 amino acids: CASSWADGATNEKLFF. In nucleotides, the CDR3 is TGCGCCAGCAGCTGGGCCGACGGTGCAACTAATGAAAAACTGTTTTTT.

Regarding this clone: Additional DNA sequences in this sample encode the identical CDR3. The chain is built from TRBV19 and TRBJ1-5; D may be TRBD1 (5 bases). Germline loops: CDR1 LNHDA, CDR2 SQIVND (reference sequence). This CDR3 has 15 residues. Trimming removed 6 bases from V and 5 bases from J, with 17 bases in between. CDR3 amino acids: CASSTINRGHQPQHF. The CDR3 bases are TGTGCCAGTAGCACGATCAATAGGGGTCATCAGCCCCAGCATTTT.

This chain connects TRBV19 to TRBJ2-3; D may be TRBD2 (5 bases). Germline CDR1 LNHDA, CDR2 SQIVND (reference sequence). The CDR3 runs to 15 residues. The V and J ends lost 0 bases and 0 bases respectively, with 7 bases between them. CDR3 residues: CASSIEGGSTDTQYF. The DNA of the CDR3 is TGTGCCAGTAGTATAGAAGGCGGGAGCACAGATACGCAGTATTTT.

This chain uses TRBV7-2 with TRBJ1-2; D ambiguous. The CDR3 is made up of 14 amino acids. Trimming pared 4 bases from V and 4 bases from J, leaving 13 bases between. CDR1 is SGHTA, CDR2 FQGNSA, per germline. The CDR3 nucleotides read TGTGCCAGCAGCTCGGGGTCCCGGGGCTATGGCTACACCTTC. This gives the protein CASSSGSRGYGYTF.

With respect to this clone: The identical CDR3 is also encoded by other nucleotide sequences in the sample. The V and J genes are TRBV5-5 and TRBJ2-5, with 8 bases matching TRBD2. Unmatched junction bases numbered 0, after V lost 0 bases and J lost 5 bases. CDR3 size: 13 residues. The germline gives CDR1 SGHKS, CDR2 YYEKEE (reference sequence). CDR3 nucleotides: TGTGCCAGCAGCTTGGGCGGGGGGGAGACCCAGTACTTC. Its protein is CASSLGGGETQYF.

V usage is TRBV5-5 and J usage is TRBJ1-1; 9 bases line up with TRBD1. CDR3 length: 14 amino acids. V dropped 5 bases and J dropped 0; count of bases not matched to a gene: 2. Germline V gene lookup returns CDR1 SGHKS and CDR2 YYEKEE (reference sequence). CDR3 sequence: CASSGTGLNTEAFF. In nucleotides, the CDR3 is TGTGCCAGCAGTGGGACAGGGTTGAACACTGAAGCTTTCTTT.

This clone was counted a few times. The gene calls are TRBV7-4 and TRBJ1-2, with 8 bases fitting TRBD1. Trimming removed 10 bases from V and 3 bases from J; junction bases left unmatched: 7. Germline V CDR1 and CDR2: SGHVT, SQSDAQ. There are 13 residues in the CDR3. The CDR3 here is CANGQGDYYGYTF. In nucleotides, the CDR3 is TGTGCCAACGGACAGGGTGACTACTATGGCTACACCTTC. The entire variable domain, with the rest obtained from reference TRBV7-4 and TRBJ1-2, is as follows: GAGVSQSPRYKVAKRGRDVALRCDSISGHVTLYWYRQTLGQGSEVLTYSQSDAQRDKSGRPSGRFSAERPERSVSTLKIQRTEQGDSAVYLCANGQGDYYGYTFGSGTRLTVV.

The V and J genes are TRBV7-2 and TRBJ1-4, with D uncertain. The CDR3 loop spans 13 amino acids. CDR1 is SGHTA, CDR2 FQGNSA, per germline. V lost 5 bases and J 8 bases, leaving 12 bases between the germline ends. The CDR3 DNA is TGTGCCAGCAGCCCCCAGACACGCGAAAAACTGTTTTTT. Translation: CASSPQTREKLFF.